This is a list of T cell receptor beta chains from one sample in a study of identical twins. TCRdb processed the 5' RACE reads anew with MiXCR; each CDR3 protein has one entry. This table has about 890,000 distinct CDR3 sequences, 10% to 15% appearing once. The data were also submitted as part of a second study, on yellow fever vaccine responses in identical twins.

Sequences were obtained from PBMCs. These receptors originate from a woman aged 18-30 years in good health. Both conserved end residues are part of each CDR3. Each record gives: J gene, D gene, V gene, clone size, CDR3 protein, CDR3 DNA. A D gene is named only where the DNA matches it firmly. Clone size is shown for a subset of rows, as once, few, many or a class of expanded clone.

TRBJ1-2,.,TRBV15,few,CATSRDRGGYGYTF,TGTGCCACCAGCAGAGATAGGGGTGGATATGGCTACACCTTC
TRBJ2-1,TRBD2,TRBV3-1,few,CASSRPGLADYNEQFF,TGTGCCAGCAGCCGGCCGGGACTAGCTGATTACAATGAGCAGTTCTTC
TRBJ2-5,.,TRBV6-1,few,CASSGLASSETQYF,TGTGCCAGCAGCGGACTCGCCTCATCAGAGACCCAGTACTTC
TRBJ1-6,.,TRBV2,.,CASSELVGSPLHF,TGTGCCAGCAGTGAACTAGTAGGTTCACCCCTCCACTTT
TRBJ1-4,TRBD1,TRBV3-1,many,CASSGKGQGYEKLFF,TGTGCCAGCAGCGGTAAAGGACAGGGCTACGAAAAACTGTTTTTT
TRBJ2-1,.,TRBV5-1,.,CASSLDGAGYEQFF,TGCGCCAGCAGCTTGGACGGGGCAGGCTATGAGCAGTTCTTC
TRBJ2-5,.,TRBV15,.,CATSRDRGIREQETQYF,TGTGCCACCAGCAGAGACAGGGGGATTCGGGAGCAAGAGACCCAGTACTTC
TRBJ2-5,.,TRBV29-1,few,CSVVGDQETQYF,TGCAGCGTTGTGGGGGACCAAGAGACCCAGTACTTC
TRBJ1-6,TRBD1,TRBV12-3/TRBV12-4,many,CASSLGQGDNSPLHF,TGTGCCAGCAGTTTAGGACAGGGGGATAATTCACCCCTCCACTTT
TRBJ2-7,TRBD2,TRBV12-3/TRBV12-4,many,CASSPGASGTYEQYF,TGTGCCAGCAGCCCCGGGGCTAGCGGTACCTACGAGCAGTACTTC
TRBJ2-7,.,TRBV29-1,few,CSVSSNYEQYF,TGCAGCGTTTCTAGCAACTACGAGCAGTACTTC
TRBJ2-7,.,TRBV7-8,once,CASSRPPNEQYF,TGTGCCAGCAGCCGACCTCCTAACGAGCAGTACTTC
TRBJ1-5,.,TRBV15,.,CATSRAGGQPQHF,TGTGCCACCAGCAGAGCTGGAGGACAGCCCCAGCATTTT
TRBJ2-3,TRBD2,TRBV12-3/TRBV12-4,few,CASSRLAVSTDTQYF,TGTGCCAGCAGTAGACTAGCAGTGTCCACAGATACGCAGTATTTT
TRBJ2-1,TRBD2,TRBV10-3,few,CAIRARTSGFVDNEQFF,TGTGCCATCAGGGCCCGGACTAGCGGGTTTGTGGACAATGAGCAGTTCTTC
TRBJ1-2,.,TRBV7-9,many,CASSSQGNYGYTF,TGTGCCAGCAGTTCTCAGGGAAACTATGGCTACACCTTC
TRBJ1-4,.,TRBV4-1,few,CASSQDTTLANEKLFF,TGCGCCAGCAGCCAAGATACGACTTTGGCTAATGAAAAACTGTTTTTT
TRBJ2-5,TRBD2,TRBV12-3/TRBV12-4,many,CASSPSSGETQYF,TGTGCCAGCAGTCCCTCTAGCGGAGAGACCCAGTACTTC
TRBJ2-3,.,TRBV6-2/TRBV6-3,few,CASGQERLADTQYF,TGTGCCAGCGGGCAGGAGAGGCTTGCAGATACGCAGTATTTT
TRBJ2-7,TRBD2,TRBV3-1,.,CASSTREGLYEQYF,TGTGCCAGCAGCACCCGGGAGGGCCTCTACGAGCAGTACTTC
TRBJ1-6,.,TRBV3-1,few,CASSQERQRSSYNSPLHF,TGTGCCAGCAGCCAAGAAAGACAGCGGAGCTCCTATAATTCACCCCTCCACTTT
TRBJ1-1,.,TRBV2,.,CASSDPRVGVAFF,TGTGCCAGCAGTGACCCCAGAGTGGGGGTAGCTTTCTTT
TRBJ2-4,.,TRBV7-3,.,CASSLIGGAKNIQYF,TGTGCCAGCAGCTTAATAGGGGGGGCCAAAAACATTCAGTACTTC